The present T cell receptor (beta chain) was sequenced within a study of T-cell memory formation after mild COVID-19 (dated by TCRdb to about 2021). Regarding the study in general: TCR sequence clusters from the two donors were found to be largely donor specific. Longitudinal TCRalpha and TCRbeta repertoire sequencing tracked T-cell clones expanding and contracting after mild COVID-19 in a couple of donors. Two young, previously healthy adult volunteers made up the cohort, one male and one female.

Sequencing was performed on an Illumina NovaSeq 6000. cDNA libraries for TCRalpha and TCRbeta were prepared by 5'RACE using constant-segment primers, with sample barcodes and unique molecular identifiers added. Trizol reagent was used to extract RNA from every sample. Library amplification was performed in two PCR steps, and a second sample barcode and Illumina TruSeq adapters were introduced in the second step. The libraries were sequenced on an Illumina NovaSeq using 2 x 150 bp paired-end reads. The original pipeline was this. Reads were demultiplexed and collapsed into UMI-guided consensus sequences with migec v1.2.7. Using mixcr v2.1.11, UMI consensuses were aligned to TRA and TRB V and J templates and then assembled into clonotypes. Expanded or contracted clonotypes were those called significant by both edgeR and NoisET, with noise models trained on biological replicates. For edgeR calls, the thresholds were a false discovery rate-adjusted p below 0.01 and a log2 fold-change of 1. As an exploratory analysis of dynamics, max-normalized trajectories of the 1000 most abundant clonotypes were examined with PCA combined with hierarchical clustering. Separately sequenced CD4+ and CD8+ repertoires were used to assign a CD4 or CD8 phenotype to each responding clone. In-frame beta chains were kept once TCRdb had trimmed the public reads at Q25 with fastp and called clones with MiXCR. Under each unique CDR3 protein, matching rows form one entry showing the most common genes and DNA. The V and J calls and clone size come from TCRdb's table, not from the authors' own analysis. The sample table records a few hundred thousand distinct CDR3 sequences; more than 20% of these occur just once. The biggest ten clones account for around 12% of the sample.

Ficoll-Paque density gradient centrifugation was the method used to isolate PBMCs. Spanning cysteine to phenylalanine, the CDR3 consists of 11 amino acids. The read is trimmed to its CDR3 DNA, 33 bases read in frame from base 1. In the germline V gene, CDR1 corresponds to SGHRS and CDR2 to YFSETQ. Between the V and J ends, shortened by 6 bases and 4 bases respectively, the junction contains 8 bases. Broader findings and caveats from the paper: Contracting CD4+ clones appeared mostly in the CM and EM memory subsets, whereas CD8+ clones were enriched in EMRA. The second-wave clones that peaked on day 37 were not confirmed to be SARS-CoV-2 specific. Clones that contracted from day 15 to 85 showed balanced CD4/CD8 phenotypes, whereas a second wave of clones that expanded from day 15 to 37 leaned towards CD4+. Some responding clones were found in pre-infection memory, which suggests that pre-existing cross-reactive memory T cells took part in the SARS-CoV-2 response. Only a couple of mild cases were covered by the study, and larger cohorts that include severe cases with pre-infection samples were considered necessary.

Of note for this clonotype: Its cognate antigen has yet to be identified. There are no base qualities to consult, and no much larger clone falls within one base.

The source material was PBMCs or a T cell subset sorted from them (not recorded which). The origin of this receptor is an adult woman who had mild COVID-19 (a few samples of this study predate the infection). The sample titles of this study are shuffled in the database, so cell type and time point are left out; the donor was told from shared clones. The V gene is TRBV5-1 and the J gene is TRBJ2-7, with the D gene uncertain. The DNA reads as follows: TGCGCCAGCAAAGGTGAATACGAGCAGTACTTC. It encodes CASKGEYEQYF.